This TCR beta chain was sequenced during a study of human T cells and chemical hapten exposure. Time point: healthy volunteer bleed at 6 weeks. Someone pulled total RNA out of unfractionated whole blood. A single record per CDR3 protein comes from TCRdb applying MiXCR to the RACE reads. This table holds about 65,000 distinct CDR3 sequences, around 6.1% found once. The CDR3 is made up of 16 amino acids. Germline assignment: CDR1 MDHEN and CDR2 SYDVKM. The V and J ends lost 5 bases and 6 bases, in that order; junction bases with no gene match: 12. This receptor was obtained from a female donor in good health. Some clones in this sample may be carry-over from other donors' samples. Sequenced sample: whole blood. This sequence joins TRBV28 and TRBJ2-7, with 11 bases aligning to TRBD2. CDR3: CASSLATTSGSAEQYF. The CDR3 coding sequence is TGTGCCAGCAGTCTGGCAACAACTAGCGGGAGTGCCGAGCAGTACTTC.